These 22 T cell receptor beta chains were all obtained from the same sample, sequenced in a study of T-cell reconstitution after alpha-beta-depleted transplantation in children. The TCRbeta library incorporated unique molecular identifiers. TCRdb re-called the PCR reads through MiXCR, storing one row per CDR3 protein. The repertoire holds about 400,000 distinct CDR3 sequences, with 15% to 20% as singletons. This sample comprised PBMCs, mostly from graft donor cells, obtained 360 days after TCRalphabeta/CD19-depleted stem cell transplant. The origin of the receptors is a boy under two years old who had a stem cell transplant for Wiskott-Aldrich syndrome, so the T cells may come from the graft donor.

This clonotype was seen at least ten times. V is TRBV5-1 and J is TRBJ1-1, with unresolved D. The CDR3 length is 15 residues. CDR1 and CDR2 (germline): SGHRS, YFSETQ. Trimming shortened V by 2 bases and J by 2 bases, and 13 bases separated the two germline ends. For the CDR3, the DNA is TGCGCCAGCAGCTTCCCGGAAACCGGAAACACTGAAGCTTTCTTT. This encodes CASSFPETGNTEAFF.

The chain uses TRBV5-1 and TRBJ2-5; 9 nucleotides align to TRBD2. The CDR3 runs 15 residues. Germline assignment: CDR1 SGHRS and CDR2 YFSETQ. Germline trimming cut 2 bases from V and 2 bases from J; bases unmatched to any gene: 4. The CDR3 loop is CASSFTREGQETQYF. Here the CDR3 DNA reads TGCGCCAGCAGCTTTACGCGGGAGGGACAAGAGACCCAGTACTTC.

This clonotype appeared many times. The rearrangement links TRBV12-3 or TRBV12-4 to TRBJ2-1, with D maybe TRBD1 (5 bases). With 3 bases removed from V and 6 bases from J, the gap between germline ends came to 18 bases. This CDR3 region has 16 residues. As DNA, the CDR3 is TGTGCCAGCAGTTTTAGGCTTGCAATGGGGCCCAATGAGCAGTTCTTC. Amino acid sequence: CASSFRLAMGPNEQFF.

The DNA of the CDR3 is TGTGCCAGCAGCCCTGGGGGCGTTGAGCAGTTCTTC. Translation: CASSPGGVEQFF. The chain employs TRBV7-6 and TRBJ2-1; possibly TRBD1 for D (6 bases). V was trimmed by 5 bases and J by 9 bases, leaving 11 bases between them. Germline V lookup: CDR1 SGHVS, CDR2 FNYEAQ. This CDR3 comprises 12 residues. Complete variable domain (other parts from reference TRBV7-6 and TRBJ2-1): GAGVSQSPRYKVTKRGQDVALRCDPISGHVSLYWYRQALGQGPEFLTYFNYEAQQDKSGLPNDRFSAERPEGSISTLTIQRTEQRDSAMYRCASSPGGVEQFFGPGTRLTVL.

This chain links TRBV5-1 with TRBJ2-3; TRBD2 matches 9 bases. The CDR3 length is 15 residues. The junction had 6 bases not matched to a gene; V was cut back by 2 bases and J by 5 bases. The germline CDR1 and CDR2 sequences are SGHRS and YFSETQ. The CDR3 protein is CASSFGLAGRDTQYF. CDR3 nucleotides: TGCGCCAGCAGCTTCGGTCTAGCGGGGAGAGATACGCAGTATTTT.

This clonotype was detected a few times. The chain is built from TRBV10-2 and TRBJ1-1; 7 bases are a match to TRBD1. V shed 9 bases, J shed 4 bases, and the junction held 5 bases outside the gene matches. Germline V gene lookup returns CDR1 WSHSY and CDR2 SAAADI. The CDR3 consists of 12 residues. CDR3 protein: CASTGVSTEAFF. The CDR3 region has the DNA TGCGCCAGTACAGGGGTGAGCACTGAAGCTTTCTTT.

This clonotype came up a few times. This chain joins TRBV7-8 and TRBJ2-1; D possibly corresponds to TRBD2 (6 bases). Trimming removed 5 bases at V and 6 bases at J, with 23 bases between. The CDR3 runs to 17 residues. In germline, CDR1 is SGHVS, CDR2 FQNEAQ. This CDR3 reads CASSLGGIHPPTNEQFF. For the CDR3, the DNA is TGTGCCAGCAGCCTAGGAGGGATCCATCCTCCGACCAATGAGCAGTTCTTC.

A remark on this clonotype: The junction shows a germline mismatch at one end, possibly a read error. The rearrangement links TRBV28 to TRBJ1-2; no definite D call. The CDR3 extends over 14 amino acids. Germline CDR1 and CDR2: MDHEN and SYDVKM. The chain's CDR3 is CVSSLSILGYGYTF. The CDR3 DNA sequence: TGTGTCAGCAGTTTATCCATCCTGGGGTATGGCTACACCTTC.

This clonotype was detected only a few times. This chain joins TRBV7-9 and TRBJ2-1, with TRBD2 as a possible D gene (6 bases). With 11 bases removed from V and 4 bases from J, the gap between germline ends came to 15 bases. CDR3 length: 13 residues. Germline loops: CDR1 SEHNR, CDR2 FQNEAQ (reference sequence). The CDR3 here is CAGRDSLYNEQFF. In DNA form, the CDR3 reads TGTGCCGGTCGGGACTCCCTATACAATGAGCAGTTCTTC.

The chain employs TRBV7-2 and TRBJ2-2, with D possibly TRBD1 on 5 matching bases. Germline V gene data show CDR1 as SGHTA and CDR2 as FQGNSA. This CDR3 comprises 15 residues. Trimming took off 1 base at V and 3 bases at J, with 9 bases between the two ends. The CDR3 loop is CASSLGGPDTGELFF. CDR3 coding DNA: TGTGCCAGCAGCTTAGGGGGCCCAGACACCGGGGAGCTGTTTTTT.

This clonotype was counted between two and nine times. This chain links TRBV10-2 with TRBJ1-1; D remains ambiguous. The V gene's germline CDR1 is WSHSY and CDR2 SAAADI. The length of the CDR3 is 13 residues. V was clipped by 3 bases and J by 2 bases, with 7 bases between them. The CDR3 region is CASSEGGNTEAFF. Written as DNA, the CDR3 is TGCGCCAGCAGTGAAGGAGGAAACACTGAAGCTTTCTTT.

This clonotype was counted only a few times. This sequence joins TRBV20-1 and TRBJ2-2; 12 bases are a match to TRBD2. The length of the CDR3 is 18 residues. Unmatched junction bases numbered 10, after V lost 5 bases and J lost 0 bases. The germline CDR1 and CDR2 sequences are DFQATT and SNEGSKA (reference sequence). CDR3 DNA: TGCAGTGCTCTAGGACTAGCGGGGTCCCGCGCGAACACCGGGGAGCTGTTTTTT. Amino acid sequence: CSALGLAGSRANTGELFF.

J is TRBJ2-5 and V is TRBV6-6; no firm D call. CDR1 and CDR2 from the germline V gene are MNHNY and SVGAGI (reference sequence). V was cut by 7 bases and J by 4 bases, with 10 bases left in between. CDR3 length: 12 amino acids. CDR3 DNA sequence: TGTGCCAGCACCTGGCGAGGAGAGACCCAGTACTTC. Its translation is CASTWRGETQYF.

CDR3 sequence (DNA): TGTGCCACCAGTGATTCCCACATTTGCCTCGACAGGGGGAATGAGGAAAACATTCAGTACTTC. This codes for CATSDSHICLDRGNEENIQYF. The rearrangement links TRBV24-1 to TRBJ2-4, with TRBD1 identical over 9 bases. The germline CDR1 and CDR2 sequences are KGHDR and SFDVKD. The junction had 21 bases not matched to a gene; V was cut back by 2 bases and J by 5 bases. The CDR3 covers 21 residues.

The V gene is TRBV20-1, the J gene TRBJ2-1; TRBD1 is a possible D gene (6 bases). There are 16 residues in the CDR3. V lost 2 bases, J lost 3 bases, and 17 bases lay in between. CDR1 and CDR2 (germline): DFQATT, SNEGSKA (reference sequence). The CDR3 DNA is TGCAGTGCTAGATACGCCGGACAGCCTTTCTACAATGAGCAGTTCTTC. It codes for CSARYAGQPFYNEQFF.

In its sample, this clonotype was seen many times. The gene calls are TRBV5-1 and TRBJ2-2; D call uncertain. This CDR3 region has 15 residues. Germline assignment: CDR1 SGHRS and CDR2 YFSETQ. Trimming took off 0 bases at V and 0 bases at J, with 6 bases between the two ends. The CDR3 DNA sequence: TGCGCCAGCAGCTTGGCCGCAGCGAACACCGGGGAGCTGTTTTTT. The encoded protein is CASSLAAANTGELFF.

This clonotype was seen a few times. This chain joins TRBV4-3 and TRBJ1-2, with unresolved D. Per the germline V gene, CDR1 is LGHNA and CDR2 is YSLEER. V was shortened by 0 bases and J by 1 base, with 9 bases between the two germline ends. The CDR3 totals 15 residues. The chain's CDR3 is CASSQEQNSNYGYTF. In DNA form, the CDR3 reads TGCGCCAGCAGCCAAGAACAAAACAGTAACTATGGCTACACCTTC.

This clonotype turned up a few times. The chain carries TRBV7-2 and TRBJ2-7; TRBD2 matches 9 bases. This CDR3 has 15 amino acids. Looked up from germline, CDR1 is SGHTA and CDR2 is FQGNSA. J lost 4 bases, V lost 0 bases, and 4 bases had no gene match. The CDR3, as DNA: TGTGCCAGCAGCTTAGCCGGCCTAGCGGGGTACGAGCAGTACTTC. Its protein product is CASSLAGLAGYEQYF.

This clonotype was counted only a few times. The chain recombines TRBV5-1 with TRBJ2-2; TRBD2 agrees at 10 bases. This CDR3 region has 18 residues. Germline loops: CDR1 SGHRS, CDR2 YFSETQ. V was pared by 1 base and J by 2 bases, with 8 bases of the junction left unmatched. For the CDR3, the DNA is TGCGCCAGCAGCTTGCATTGGAGCGGGAGGGCAAACACCGGGGAGCTGTTTTTT. This translates into CASSLHWSGRANTGELFF. The complete variable domain, with remaining parts taken from reference TRBV5-1 and TRBJ2-2, reads KAGVTQTPRYLIKTRGQQVTLSCSPISGHRSVSWYQQTPGQGLQFLFEYFSETQRNKGNFPGRFSGRQFSNSRSEMNVSTLELGDSALYLCASSLHWSGRANTGELFFGEGSRLTVL.

This clonotype came up a few times. The CDR3 DNA is TGTGCCAGCAGCCAAGACGTCCGGGACAAAGGGTATAGGGAGCAGTTCTTC. Encoded protein: CASSQDVRDKGYREQFF. The chain joins TRBV3-1 to TRBJ2-1, with a weak D call TRBD1 (6 bases). V dropped 0 bases and J dropped 10 bases, with 22 bases sitting between them. Germline assignment: CDR1 LGHDT and CDR2 YNNKEL (reference sequence). This CDR3 region has 17 residues.

V gene TRBV12-3 or TRBV12-4 combines with J gene TRBJ2-1, with 7 bases that match TRBD2. The CDR3 spans 15 residues. The junction had 8 bases not matched to a gene; V was cut back by 7 bases and J by 2 bases. The CDR3 coding sequence is TGTGCCAGCACACCCTTCGGGGGGACCTACAATGAGCAGTTCTTC. Translation: CASTPFGGTYNEQFF.

This clonotype appeared a few times. V is TRBV4-1 and J is TRBJ2-3, with D perhaps matching TRBD1 or TRBD2 (5 bases each). The length of the CDR3 is 16 residues. Per the germline V gene, CDR1 is MGHRA and CDR2 is YSYEKL. V was clipped by 4 bases and J by 0 bases, with 14 bases between them. The CDR3 nucleotides read TGCGCCAGCAGCCGTGCCCGGGGCCCTAGCACAGATACGCAGTATTTT. Translated: CASSRARGPSTDTQYF.